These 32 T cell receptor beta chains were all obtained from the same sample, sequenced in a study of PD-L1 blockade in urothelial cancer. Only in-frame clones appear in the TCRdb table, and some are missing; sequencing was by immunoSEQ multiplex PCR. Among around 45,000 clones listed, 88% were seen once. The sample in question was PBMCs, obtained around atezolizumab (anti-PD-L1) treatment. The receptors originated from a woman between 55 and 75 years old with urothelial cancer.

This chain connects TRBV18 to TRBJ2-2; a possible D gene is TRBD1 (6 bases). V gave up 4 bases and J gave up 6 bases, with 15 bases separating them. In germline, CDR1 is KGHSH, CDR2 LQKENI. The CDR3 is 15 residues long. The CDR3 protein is CASSQYTGKAGELFF. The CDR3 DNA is TGTGCCAGCTCACAGTATACAGGGAAGGCCGGGGAGCTGTTTTTT.

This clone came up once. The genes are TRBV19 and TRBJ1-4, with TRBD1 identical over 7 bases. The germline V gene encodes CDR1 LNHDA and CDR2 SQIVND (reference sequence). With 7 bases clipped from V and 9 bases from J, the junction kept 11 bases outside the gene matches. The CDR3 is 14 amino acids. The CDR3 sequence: CASTKGQSAQKLFF. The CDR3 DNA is TGTGCCAGTACGAAGGGACAGTCAGCTCAAAAACTGTTTTTT.

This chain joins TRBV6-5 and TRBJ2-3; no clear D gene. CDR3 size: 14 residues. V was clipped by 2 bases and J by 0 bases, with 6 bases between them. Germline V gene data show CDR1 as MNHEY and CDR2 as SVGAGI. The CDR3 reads CASSYVTSTDTQYF. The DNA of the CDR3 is TGTGCCAGCAGTTACGTGACTAGCACAGATACGCAGTATTTT.

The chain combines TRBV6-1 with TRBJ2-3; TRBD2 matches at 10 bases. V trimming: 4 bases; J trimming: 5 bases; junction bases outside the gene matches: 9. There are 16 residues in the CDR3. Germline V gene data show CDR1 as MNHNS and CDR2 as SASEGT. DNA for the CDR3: TGTGCCAGCAGTGTTCTTGGAGCGGGGGGGCTAGATACGCAGTATTTT. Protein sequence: CASSVLGAGGLDTQYF.

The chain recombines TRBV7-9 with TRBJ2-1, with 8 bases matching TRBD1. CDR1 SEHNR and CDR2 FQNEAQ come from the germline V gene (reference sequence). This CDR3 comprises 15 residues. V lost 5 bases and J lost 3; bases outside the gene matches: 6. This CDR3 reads CASSRRQGNYNEQFF. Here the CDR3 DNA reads TGTGCCAGCAGCCGAAGACAGGGGAACTACAATGAGCAGTTCTTC.

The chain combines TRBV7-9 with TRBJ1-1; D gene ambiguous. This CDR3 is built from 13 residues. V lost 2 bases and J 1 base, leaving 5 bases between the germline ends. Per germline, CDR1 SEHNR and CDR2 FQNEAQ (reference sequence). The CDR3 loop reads CASSLQANTEAFF. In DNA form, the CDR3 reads TGTGCCAGCAGCTTACAGGCGAACACTGAAGCTTTCTTT.

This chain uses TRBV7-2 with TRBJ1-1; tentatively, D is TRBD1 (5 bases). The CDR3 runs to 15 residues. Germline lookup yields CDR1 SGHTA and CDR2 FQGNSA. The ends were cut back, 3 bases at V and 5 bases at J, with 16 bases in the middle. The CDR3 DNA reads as TGTGCCAGCAGCTTTCCAACCGGGACTAGGACTGAAGCTTTCTTT. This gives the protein CASSFPTGTRTEAFF.

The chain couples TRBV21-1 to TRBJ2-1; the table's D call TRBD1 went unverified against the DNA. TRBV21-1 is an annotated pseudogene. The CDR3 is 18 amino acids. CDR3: CASSTDRRAGLPYNEQFF. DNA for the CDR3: TGTGCCAGCAGCACTGACCGTCGGGCAGGGCTTCCCTACAATGAGCAGTTCTTC.

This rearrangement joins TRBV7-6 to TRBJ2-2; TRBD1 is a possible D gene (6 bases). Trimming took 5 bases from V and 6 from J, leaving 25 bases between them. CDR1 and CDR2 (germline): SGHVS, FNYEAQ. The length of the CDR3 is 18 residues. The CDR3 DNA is TGTGCCAGCAGCCCTCAGCCCGTAGGCAGGGGCTTGGCCGGGGAGCTGTTTTTT. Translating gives CASSPQPVGRGLAGELFF. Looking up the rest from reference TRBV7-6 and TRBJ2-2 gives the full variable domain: GAGVSQSPRYKVTKRGQDVALRCDPISGHVSLYWYRQALGQGPEFLTYFNYEAQQDKSGLPNDRFSAERPEGSISTLTIQRTEQRDSAMYRCASSPQPVGRGLAGELFFGEGSRLTVL.

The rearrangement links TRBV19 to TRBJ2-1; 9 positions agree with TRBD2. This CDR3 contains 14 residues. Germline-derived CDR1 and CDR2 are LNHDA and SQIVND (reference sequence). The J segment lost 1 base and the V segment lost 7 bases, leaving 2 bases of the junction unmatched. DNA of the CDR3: TGTGCCAGTATGGCGGGAGGGTCCTACAATGAGCAGTTCTTC. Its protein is CASMAGGSYNEQFF.

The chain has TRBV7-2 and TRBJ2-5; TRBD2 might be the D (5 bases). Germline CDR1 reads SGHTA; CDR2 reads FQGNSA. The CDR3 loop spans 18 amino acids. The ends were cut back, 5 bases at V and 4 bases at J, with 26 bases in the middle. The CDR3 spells CASSPNLANLIRGETQYF. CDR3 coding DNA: TGTGCCAGCAGCCCAAATCTCGCCAACCTCATCCGGGGAGAGACCCAGTACTTC.

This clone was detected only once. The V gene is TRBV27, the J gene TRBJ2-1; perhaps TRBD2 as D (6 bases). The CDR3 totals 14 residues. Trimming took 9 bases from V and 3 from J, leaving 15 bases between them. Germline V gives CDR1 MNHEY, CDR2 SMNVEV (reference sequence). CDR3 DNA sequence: TGTGCCAGTGCCCCCGGGACTCTCTACAATGAGCAGTTCTTC. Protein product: CASAPGTLYNEQFF.

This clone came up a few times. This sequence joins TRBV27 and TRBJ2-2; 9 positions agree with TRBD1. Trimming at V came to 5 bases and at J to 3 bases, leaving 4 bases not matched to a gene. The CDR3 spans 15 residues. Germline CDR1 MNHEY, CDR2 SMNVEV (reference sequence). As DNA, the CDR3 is TGTGCCAGCAGTCCCACAGGGGGCTACACCGGGGAGCTGTTTTTT. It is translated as CASSPTGGYTGELFF.

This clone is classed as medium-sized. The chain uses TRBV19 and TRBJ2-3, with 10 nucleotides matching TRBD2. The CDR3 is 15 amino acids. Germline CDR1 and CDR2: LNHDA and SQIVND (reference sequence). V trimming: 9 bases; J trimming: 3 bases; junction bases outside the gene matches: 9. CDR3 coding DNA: TGTGCCAGCGAATCGGGACTAGCGAGTACAGATACGCAGTATTTT. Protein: CASESGLASTDTQYF.

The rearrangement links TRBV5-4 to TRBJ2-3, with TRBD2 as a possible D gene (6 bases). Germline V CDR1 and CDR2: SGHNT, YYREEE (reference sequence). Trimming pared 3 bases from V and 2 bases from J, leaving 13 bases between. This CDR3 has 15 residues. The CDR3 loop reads CASSSRGENTDTQYF. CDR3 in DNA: TGTGCCAGCAGCTCCCGCGGGGAGAACACAGATACGCAGTATTTT.

The CDR3 DNA sequence: TGTGCCAGCAGTTATCAGGGCTCCCCGAACACCGGGGAGCTGTTTTTT. This translates into CASSYQGSPNTGELFF. The V gene is TRBV6-6, the J gene TRBJ2-2; D is perhaps TRBD1 (5 bases). The germline V gene encodes CDR1 MNHNY and CDR2 SVGAGI (reference sequence). This CDR3 comprises 16 residues. V lost 3 bases to trimming and J lost 0 bases, with 11 bases between them.

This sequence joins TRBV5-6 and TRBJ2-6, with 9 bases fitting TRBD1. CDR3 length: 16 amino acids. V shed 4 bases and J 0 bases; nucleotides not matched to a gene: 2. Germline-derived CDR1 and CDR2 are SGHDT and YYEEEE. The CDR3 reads CASSPDRGSGANVLTF. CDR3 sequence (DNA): TGTGCCAGCAGCCCGGACAGGGGCTCTGGGGCCAACGTCCTGACTTTC.

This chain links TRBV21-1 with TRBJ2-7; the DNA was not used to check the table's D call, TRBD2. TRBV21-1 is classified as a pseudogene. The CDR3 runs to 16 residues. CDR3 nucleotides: TGTGCCAGCAGCAAAGAACGACTCAAGGTCTCCTACGAGCAGTACTTC. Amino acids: CASSKERLKVSYEQYF.

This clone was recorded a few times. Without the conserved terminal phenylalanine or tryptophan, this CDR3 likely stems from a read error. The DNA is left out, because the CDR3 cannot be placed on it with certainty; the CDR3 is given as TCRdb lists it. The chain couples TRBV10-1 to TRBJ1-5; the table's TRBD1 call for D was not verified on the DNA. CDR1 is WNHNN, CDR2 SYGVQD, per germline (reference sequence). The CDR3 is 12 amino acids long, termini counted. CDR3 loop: CASSTGGPPGVV.

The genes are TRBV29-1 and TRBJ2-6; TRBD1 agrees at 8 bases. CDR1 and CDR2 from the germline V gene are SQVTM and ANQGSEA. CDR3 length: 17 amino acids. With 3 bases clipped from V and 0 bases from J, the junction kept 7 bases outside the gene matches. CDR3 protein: CSVDLTGVPSGANVLTF. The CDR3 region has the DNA TGCAGCGTTGATTTGACAGGGGTCCCCTCTGGGGCCAACGTCCTGACTTTC.

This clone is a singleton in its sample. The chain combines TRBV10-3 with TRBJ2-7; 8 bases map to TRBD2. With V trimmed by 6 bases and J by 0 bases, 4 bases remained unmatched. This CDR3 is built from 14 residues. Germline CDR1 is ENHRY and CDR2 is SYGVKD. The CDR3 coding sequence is TGTGCCATCAGAATAGCGGGAACCTCCTACGAGCAGTACTTC. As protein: CAIRIAGTSYEQYF.

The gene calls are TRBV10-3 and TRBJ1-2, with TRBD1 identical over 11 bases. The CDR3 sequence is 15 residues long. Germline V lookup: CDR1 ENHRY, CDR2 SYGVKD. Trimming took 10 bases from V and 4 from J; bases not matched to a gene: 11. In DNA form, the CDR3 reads TGTGCCACCGAAGGACAGGGGGCTAGTGGCTATGGCTACACCTTC. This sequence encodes CATEGQGASGYGYTF.

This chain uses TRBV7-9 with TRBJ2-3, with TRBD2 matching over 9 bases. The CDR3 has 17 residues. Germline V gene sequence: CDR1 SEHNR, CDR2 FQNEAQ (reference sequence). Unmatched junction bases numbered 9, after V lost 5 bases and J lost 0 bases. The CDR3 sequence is CASSRGGGASSTDTQYF. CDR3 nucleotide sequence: TGTGCCAGCAGCCGGGGCGGGGGGGCATCTAGCACAGATACGCAGTATTTT.

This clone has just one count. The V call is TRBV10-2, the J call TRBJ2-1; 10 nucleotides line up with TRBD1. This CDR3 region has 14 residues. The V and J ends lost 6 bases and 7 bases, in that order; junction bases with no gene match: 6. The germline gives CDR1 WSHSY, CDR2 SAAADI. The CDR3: CASRHDRGRNEQFF. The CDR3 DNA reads TGCGCCAGCAGACATGACAGGGGGCGTAATGAGCAGTTCTTC.

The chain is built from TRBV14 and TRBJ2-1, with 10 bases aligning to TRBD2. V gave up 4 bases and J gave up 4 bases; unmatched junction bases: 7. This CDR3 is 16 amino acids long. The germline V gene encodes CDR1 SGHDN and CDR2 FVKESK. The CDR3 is CASSPLLAGEYNEQFF. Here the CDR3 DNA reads TGTGCCAGCAGCCCCCTCCTAGCGGGGGAATACAATGAGCAGTTCTTC.

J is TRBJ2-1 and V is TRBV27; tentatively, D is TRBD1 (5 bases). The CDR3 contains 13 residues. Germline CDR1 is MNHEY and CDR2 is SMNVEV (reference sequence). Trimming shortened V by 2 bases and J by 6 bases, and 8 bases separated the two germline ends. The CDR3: CASSLGDSNEQFF. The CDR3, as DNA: TGTGCCAGCAGTTTAGGAGACAGCAATGAGCAGTTCTTC.

In DNA, the CDR3 is TGTGCCAGCAGGGAAATTGGGACAGGGGGCACCTACGAGCAGTACTTC. Its protein is CASREIGTGGTYEQYF. The chain couples TRBV27 to TRBJ2-7; 12 nucleotides agree with TRBD1. CDR1 is MNHEY, CDR2 SMNVEV, per germline (reference sequence). The V gene end was trimmed by 6 bases and the J gene end by 2 bases; junction bases not matched to a gene: 8. The CDR3 length is 16 residues.

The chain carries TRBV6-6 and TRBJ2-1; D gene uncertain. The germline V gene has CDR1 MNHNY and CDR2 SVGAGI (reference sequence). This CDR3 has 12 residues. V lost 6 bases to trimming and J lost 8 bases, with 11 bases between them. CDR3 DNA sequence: TGTGCCAGCAGCCTGGCACGGGATGAGCAGTTCTTC. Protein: CASSLARDEQFF.

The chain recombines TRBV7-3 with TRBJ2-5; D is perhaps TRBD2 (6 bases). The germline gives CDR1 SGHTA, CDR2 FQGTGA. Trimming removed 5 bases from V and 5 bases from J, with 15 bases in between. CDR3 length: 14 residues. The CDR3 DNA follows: TGTGCCAGCAGCCCCAATGGGGGGAGCGAGACCCAGTACTTC. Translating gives CASSPNGGSETQYF. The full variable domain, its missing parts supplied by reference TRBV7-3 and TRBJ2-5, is GAGVSQTPSNKVTEKGKYVELRCDPISGHTALYWYRQSLGQGPEFLIYFQGTGAADDSGLPNDRFFAVRPEGSVSTLKIQRTERGDSAVYLCASSPNGGSETQYFGPGTRLLVL.

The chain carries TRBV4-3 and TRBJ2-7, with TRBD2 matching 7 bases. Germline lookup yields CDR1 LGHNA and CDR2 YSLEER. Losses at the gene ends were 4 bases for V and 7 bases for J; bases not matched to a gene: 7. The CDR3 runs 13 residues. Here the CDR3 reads CASSRTRSGEQYF. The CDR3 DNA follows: TGCGCCAGCAGCCGGACTAGATCTGGTGAGCAGTACTTC.

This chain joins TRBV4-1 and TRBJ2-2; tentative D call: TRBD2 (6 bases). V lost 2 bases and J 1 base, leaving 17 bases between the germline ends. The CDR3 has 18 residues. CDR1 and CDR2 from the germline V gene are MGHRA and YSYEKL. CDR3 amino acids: CASSQRLSTGRNTGELFF. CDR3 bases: TGCGCCAGCAGCCAACGGCTCTCTACCGGGAGGAACACCGGGGAGCTGTTTTTT.

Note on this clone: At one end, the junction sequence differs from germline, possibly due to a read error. In nucleotides, the CDR3 is TGTGCCAGCAGGTTGGACCCTAGGGGTGAGCAGTTCTTC. This codes for CASRLDPRGEQFF. The chain employs TRBV5-6 and TRBJ2-1; D possibly corresponds to TRBD1 (5 bases). The CDR3 has 13 residues. CDR1 and CDR2 (germline): SGHDT, YYEEEE.